This entry features one T cell receptor (beta chain) sequence. It was with 60 Vbeta and 13 Jbeta primers that the PCR ran. The protocol was immunoSEQ multiplex PCR, while the TCRdb copy is restricted to in-frame clones and leaves out a portion. The sample data list over 100,000 clones. This specimen comes from a study of cytomegalovirus exposure and HLA in healthy donors. The CDR3 has 18 amino acids. V lost 4 bases, J lost 0 bases, and 13 bases stayed unmatched. CDR1 is SGHKS, CDR2 YYEKEE, per germline (reference sequence). The sample was PBMCs. The clonotype comes from a man aged 40-49 years in good health and CMV-seropositive. The chain recombines TRBV5-5 with TRBJ1-1, with TRBD1 matching 9 bases. This CDR3 is CASSRVYRDRVLNTEAFF. In DNA form, the CDR3 reads TGTGCCAGCAGCAGAGTTTACCGGGACAGGGTACTGAACACTGAAGCTTTCTTT. Using reference TRBV5-5 and TRBJ1-1 for the parts outside the CDR3, the full variable domain is DAGVTQSPTHLIKTRGQQVTLRCSPISGHKSVSWYQQVLGQGPQFIFQYYEKEERGRGNFPDRFSARQFPNYSSELNVNALLLGDSALYLCASSRVYRDRVLNTEAFFGQGTRLTVV.